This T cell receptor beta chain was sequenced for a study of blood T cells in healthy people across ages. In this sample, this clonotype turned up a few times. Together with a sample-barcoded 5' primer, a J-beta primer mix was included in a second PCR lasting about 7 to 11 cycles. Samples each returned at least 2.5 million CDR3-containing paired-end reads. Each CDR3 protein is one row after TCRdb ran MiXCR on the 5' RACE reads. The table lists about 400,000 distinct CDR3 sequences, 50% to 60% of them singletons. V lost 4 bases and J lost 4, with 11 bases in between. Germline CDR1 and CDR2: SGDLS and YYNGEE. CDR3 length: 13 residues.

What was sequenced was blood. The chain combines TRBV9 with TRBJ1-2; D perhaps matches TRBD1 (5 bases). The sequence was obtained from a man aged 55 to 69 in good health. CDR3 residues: CASSPRQSYGYTF. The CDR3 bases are TGTGCCAGCAGCCCCCGACAGAGCTATGGCTACACCTTC.